The 30 T cell receptor beta chains listed next were all sequenced from one sample in a study of OX40 agonist ivuxolimab in advanced cancers. The data were produced by immunoSEQ multiplex PCR, yet TCRdb's version contains in-frame clones alone and is incomplete. Found here are about 79,000 clones, approximately 84% of them singletons; the top ten hold around 0.49%. The source material was CD4+ or CD8+ T cells sorted from blood, sampled in a trial of the OX40 agonist ivuxolimab. The origin of the receptors is an adult with an advanced solid tumor such as melanoma, head and neck, liver or kidney cancer.

The CDR3 sequence: CASSRTGGVGTADTQYF. DNA of the CDR3: TGTGCCAGCAGCAGGACAGGGGGGGTGGGTACGGCAGATACGCAGTATTTT. The chain links TRBV11-2 to TRBJ2-3; 10 positions agree with TRBD1. Germline loops: CDR1 SGHAT, CDR2 FQNNGV. Unmatched junction bases numbered 12, after V lost 5 bases and J lost 4 bases. The CDR3 spans 17 residues.

V usage is TRBV6-4 and J usage is TRBJ2-4; no reliable D call. Per germline, CDR1 MRHNA and CDR2 SNTAGT. The CDR3 runs 13 residues. Trimming pared 5 bases from V and 6 bases from J, leaving 11 bases between. CDR3 protein: CASSQQLGNIQYF. The DNA of the CDR3 is TGTGCCAGCAGTCAACAACTCGGAAACATTCAGTACTTC.

This clone was observed once. This sequence joins TRBV7-3 and TRBJ2-1; D not certain. The V end lost 4 bases, the J end lost 5 bases, and 9 bases lay between the germline ends. The CDR3 has 13 residues. Germline assignment: CDR1 SGHTA and CDR2 FQGTGA. CDR3: CASSSQENNEQFF. In DNA form, the CDR3 reads TGTGCCAGCAGCTCGCAGGAAAACAATGAGCAGTTCTTC.

The chain combines TRBV30 with TRBJ1-3; D unclear. This CDR3 comprises 14 residues. The V and J ends lost 3 bases and 0 bases respectively, with 9 bases between them. In germline, CDR1 is GTSNPN, CDR2 SVGIG (reference sequence). The chain's CDR3 is CAWRPTGSGNTIYF. For the CDR3, the DNA is TGTGCCTGGAGACCGACGGGCTCTGGAAACACCATATATTTT.

CDR3 residues: CASRGQGALSPLHF. The CDR3, as DNA: TGTGCCAGCAGAGGACAGGGGGCGCTTTCACCCCTCCACTTT. This chain uses TRBV28 with TRBJ1-6, with 11 bases identical to TRBD1. The CDR3 consists of 14 residues. The V gene's germline CDR1 is MDHEN and CDR2 SYDVKM. The J segment lost 9 bases and the V segment lost 6 bases, leaving 4 bases of the junction unmatched. Looking up the rest from reference TRBV28 and TRBJ1-6 gives the full variable domain: DVKVTQSSRYLVKRTGEKVFLECVQDMDHENMFWYRQDPGLGLRLIYFSYDVKMKEKGDIPEGYSVSREKKERFSLILESASTNQTSMYLCASRGQGALSPLHFGNGTRLTVT.

The chain employs TRBV7-2 and TRBJ2-7, with 9 bases matching TRBD1. V was clipped by 2 bases and J by 4 bases; unmatched bases: 9. Germline V lookup: CDR1 SGHTA, CDR2 FQGNSA. This CDR3 has 16 amino acids. The DNA of the CDR3 is TGTGCCAGCAGCTTACAGCGGGGACAGGGAACTTACGAGCAGTACTTC. Amino acid sequence: CASSLQRGQGTYEQYF.

The chain has TRBV6-5 and TRBJ1-2; 7 bases map to TRBD1. Germline CDR1 reads MNHEY; CDR2 reads SVGAGI. V was clipped by 5 bases and J by 5 bases; unmatched bases: 8. The CDR3 spans 14 residues. The CDR3 spells CASSPIQGRYGYTF. CDR3 in DNA: TGTGCCAGCAGTCCCATACAGGGGAGGTATGGCTACACCTTC.

This rearrangement joins TRBV29-1 to TRBJ2-3; unclear D gene. Per germline, CDR1 SQVTM and CDR2 ANQGSEA. The CDR3 length is 12 residues. The germline V and J ends were trimmed by 5 bases and 0 bases, with 6 bases remaining between them. The CDR3 spells CSVKGSTDTQYF. Written as DNA, the CDR3 is TGCAGCGTTAAGGGTAGCACAGATACGCAGTATTTT.

This clone was counted once. The J gene is TRBJ2-7, the V gene TRBV6-5, with TRBD1 identical over 9 bases. Germline V CDR1 and CDR2: MNHEY, SVGAGI. This CDR3 comprises 13 residues. Trimming removed 6 bases from V and 6 bases from J; junction bases left unmatched: 6. The CDR3 bases are TGTGCCAGCAGGGGGACAGGGAAAGGCGAGCAGTACTTC. The encoded protein is CASRGTGKGEQYF.

The chain has TRBV9 and TRBJ2-1; D gene unclear. Germline CDR1 is SGDLS and CDR2 is YYNGEE. V lost 3 bases, J lost 6 bases, and 16 bases lay in between. The CDR3 totals 15 residues. The CDR3 sequence: CASSARGVSGNEQFF. In DNA form, the CDR3 reads TGTGCCAGCAGCGCACGCGGTGTTTCCGGCAATGAGCAGTTCTTC. Full variable domain (remainder filled in from reference TRBV9 and TRBJ2-1): DSGVTQTPKHLITATGQRVTLRCSPRSGDLSVYWYQQSLDQGLQFLIQYYNGEERAKGNILERFSAQQFPDLHSELNLSSLELGDSALYFCASSARGVSGNEQFFGPGTRLTVL.

This chain joins TRBV6-5 and TRBJ1-3, with TRBD1 matching over 8 bases. The germline CDR1 and CDR2 sequences are MNHEY and SVGAGI. The length of the CDR3 is 14 residues. Germline trimming cut 3 bases from V and 7 bases from J; bases unmatched to any gene: 5. The CDR3 DNA sequence: TGTGCCAGCAGTTATCGGACAGGGTCGAACACCATATATTTT. Translated: CASSYRTGSNTIYF.

About this clone: This same CDR3 is encoded by further DNA sequences in the sample. The V gene is TRBV30, the J gene TRBJ2-3; D is undetermined. This CDR3 is built from 15 residues. The V gene lost 0 bases and the J gene lost 0 bases, with 10 bases spanning the gap. Germline V CDR1 and CDR2: GTSNPN, SVGIG (reference sequence). For the CDR3, the DNA is TGTGCCTGGAGTGTACTGGCGGCGAGCACAGATACGCAGTATTTT. Translation: CAWSVLAASTDTQYF. The variable domain in full, completed from reference TRBV30 and TRBJ2-3, reads SQTIHQWPATLVQPVGSPLSLECTVEGTSNPNLYWYRQAAGRGLQLLFYSVGIGQISSEVPQNLSASRPQDRQFILSSKKLLLSDSGFYLCAWSVLAASTDTQYFGPGTRLTVL.

The gene calls are TRBV6-6 and TRBJ1-4; D remains unclear. CDR3 length: 13 amino acids. Trimming left V 5 bases short and J 7 bases short, with 11 bases between. Germline values: CDR1 MNHNY, CDR2 SVGAGI (reference sequence). CDR3 protein: CASSPRGGEKLFF. The DNA for the CDR3 is TGTGCCAGCAGTCCCCGCGGCGGTGAAAAACTGTTTTTT.

The chain combines TRBV7-8 with TRBJ1-5, with TRBD1 matching 11 bases. After removal of 0 bases from V and 6 bases from J, the junction contained 4 bases not matched to a gene. This CDR3 has 16 residues. Germline CDR1 is SGHVS and CDR2 is FQNEAQ. The DNA of the CDR3 is TGTGCCAGCAGCTTAGCGTTCGGACAGGGGGCTCAGCCCCAGCATTTT. Its protein product is CASSLAFGQGAQPQHF.

To note about this clone: Other DNA sequences in this sample translate to the same CDR3. V is TRBV18 and J is TRBJ2-7; 10 bases are shared with TRBD1. This CDR3 region has 15 residues. Germline-derived CDR1 and CDR2 are KGHSH and LQKENI. With V trimmed by 3 bases and J by 4 bases, 6 bases remained unmatched. The CDR3 DNA follows: TGTGCCAGCTCACCCGGGACAGGGGCAAAGTACGAGCAGTACTTC. Amino acid sequence: CASSPGTGAKYEQYF.

The CDR3 region is CAWATGSQPQHF. CDR3 nucleotide sequence: TGTGCCTGGGCTACAGGGAGCCAGCCCCAGCATTTT. The chain couples TRBV30 to TRBJ1-5, with a possible D match to TRBD1 (6 bases). V lost 5 bases and J 7 bases, leaving 12 bases between the germline ends. This CDR3 is 12 amino acids long. Germline CDR1 GTSNPN, CDR2 SVGIG (reference sequence).

V usage is TRBV19 and J usage is TRBJ1-2; D remains unclear. Trimming removed 5 bases from V and 1 base from J, with 8 bases in between. Germline V gene sequence: CDR1 LNHDA, CDR2 SQIVND (reference sequence). The CDR3 extends over 13 amino acids. CDR3 sequence (DNA): TGTGCCAGTAGTGGTCAGGATAACTATGGCTACACCTTC. Translated: CASSGQDNYGYTF.

The V call is TRBV7-2, the J call TRBJ1-2; 7 bases agree with TRBD1. The length of the CDR3 is 14 residues. V shed 5 bases, J shed 4 bases, and the junction held 7 bases outside the gene matches. Germline assignment: CDR1 SGHTA and CDR2 FQGNSA. The CDR3 DNA reads as TGTGCCAGCAGCGGAAAATCAGGGGGCTATGGCTACACCTTC. It translates to CASSGKSGGYGYTF.

The chain is built from TRBV7-9 and TRBJ2-2, with 9 bases matching TRBD2. V shed 3 bases, J shed 5 bases, and the junction held 1 base outside the gene matches. The germline CDR1 and CDR2 sequences are SEHNR and FQNEAQ (reference sequence). This CDR3 is built from 14 residues. The CDR3 DNA reads TGTGCCAGCAGCTTTAGCGGGAGAACCGGGGAGCTGTTTTTT. This sequence encodes CASSFSGRTGELFF.

V is TRBV6-1 and J is TRBJ2-1; no definite D call. The CDR3 has 15 amino acids. Between the trimmed V and J ends, which lost 6 bases and 0 bases, there was a span of 12 bases. Germline V gene sequence: CDR1 MNHNS, CDR2 SASEGT. Here the CDR3 DNA reads TGTGCCAGCAGGAGGACCTACAGCTCCTACAATGAGCAGTTCTTC. Amino acids: CASRRTYSSYNEQFF.

This chain connects TRBV10-3 to TRBJ1-1; D gene ambiguous. The CDR3 is 15 amino acids. The germline V and J ends were trimmed by 4 bases and 5 bases, with 17 bases remaining between them. CDR1 is ENHRY, CDR2 SYGVKD, per germline. In nucleotides, the CDR3 is TGTGCCATCAGTGGCGCCGGCCCCGGTTGGACTGAAGCTTTCTTT. This sequence encodes CAISGAGPGWTEAFF.

The rearrangement uses TRBV4-3 and TRBJ1-4; no clear D gene. Per the germline V gene, CDR1 is LGHNA and CDR2 is YSLEER. V dropped 5 bases and J dropped 5 bases, with 18 bases sitting between them. The CDR3 has 16 amino acids. The CDR3 sequence: CASSRMVQTLNEKLFF. The CDR3 DNA sequence: TGCGCCAGCAGCAGAATGGTTCAAACACTAAATGAAAAACTGTTTTTT.

The chain has TRBV2 and TRBJ2-5; 7 bases agree with TRBD2. With V trimmed by 7 bases and J by 2 bases, 1 base remained unmatched. The CDR3 is made up of 12 amino acids. Germline CDR1 and CDR2: SNHLY and FYNNEI. CDR3 bases: TGTGCCAGCAAAGCGGGACAAGAGACCCAGTACTTC. It is translated as CASKAGQETQYF.

The count of this clone is one. The chain links TRBV5-1 to TRBJ2-5; 15 bases match TRBD2. The V and J ends lost 4 bases and 1 base, in that order; junction bases with no gene match: 8. Germline assignment: CDR1 SGHRS and CDR2 YFSETQ. The CDR3 has 18 residues. The DNA of the CDR3 is TGCGCCAGCAGCGCGGGACTAGCGGGGGGCAGTGCCCAAGAGACCCAGTACTTC. Translating it yields CASSAGLAGGSAQETQYF.

This chain links TRBV5-1 with TRBJ2-5; D not resolved. Germline-derived CDR1 and CDR2 are SGHRS and YFSETQ. V gave up 0 bases and J gave up 5 bases, with 8 bases separating them. The length of the CDR3 is 13 residues. In nucleotides, the CDR3 is TGCGCCAGCAGCTTGGCCGGCCGGGAGACCCAGTACTTC. Translated, it gives CASSLAGRETQYF.

The chain joins TRBV30 to TRBJ2-3; 11 nucleotides match TRBD2. CDR3 size: 17 residues. The germline CDR1 and CDR2 sequences are GTSNPN and SVGIG (reference sequence). J was trimmed by 3 bases and V by 2 bases; bases with no gene match: 10. The CDR3 nucleotides are TGTGCCTGGAGTATGGGACTAGCGGATCCCTGGACAGATACGCAGTATTTT. Translated: CAWSMGLADPWTDTQYF.

J is TRBJ2-4 and V is TRBV19, with no clear D. The CDR3 length is 14 residues. Germline V lookup: CDR1 LNHDA, CDR2 SQIVND (reference sequence). V lost 5 bases and J lost 0, with 8 bases in between. The CDR3 spells CASSPGLAKNIQYF. Here the CDR3 DNA reads TGTGCCAGTAGTCCGGGCCTAGCCAAAAACATTCAGTACTTC. Full variable domain (rest looked up from reference TRBV19 and TRBJ2-4): DGGITQSPKYLFRKEGQNVTLSCEQNLNHDAMYWYRQDPGQGLRLIYYSQIVNDFQKGDIAEGYSVSREKKESFPLTVTSAQKNPTAFYLCASSPGLAKNIQYFGAGTRLSVL.

V usage is TRBV23-1 and J usage is TRBJ1-5; D unresolved. TRBV23-1 is an ORF; its function is uncertain. V was cut by 0 bases and J by 10 bases, with 19 bases left in between. CDR3 length equals 16 residues. The CDR3 spells CASSQSTGSSMGPQHF. The CDR3 DNA reads TGCGCCAGCAGTCAATCTACCGGCTCCTCAATGGGACCCCAGCATTTT.

The chain joins TRBV5-1 to TRBJ2-1, with D uncertain. CDR3 size: 16 residues. V lost 0 bases, J lost 6 bases, and 16 bases lay in between. Looked up from germline, CDR1 is SGHRS and CDR2 is YFSETQ. CDR3 sequence: CASSLASIGQSNEQFF. In DNA, the CDR3 is TGCGCCAGCAGCTTGGCCTCGATCGGCCAGAGCAATGAGCAGTTCTTC.

The chain employs TRBV5-6 and TRBJ2-3; TRBD2 matches at 14 bases. V lost 0 bases and J lost 4; bases outside the gene matches: 10. The CDR3 runs 19 residues. Germline-derived CDR1 and CDR2 are SGHDT and YYEEEE. The CDR3 reads CASSLDPGTSGRWADTQYF. In nucleotides, the CDR3 is TGTGCCAGCAGCTTGGACCCCGGGACTAGCGGGAGATGGGCAGATACGCAGTATTTT.